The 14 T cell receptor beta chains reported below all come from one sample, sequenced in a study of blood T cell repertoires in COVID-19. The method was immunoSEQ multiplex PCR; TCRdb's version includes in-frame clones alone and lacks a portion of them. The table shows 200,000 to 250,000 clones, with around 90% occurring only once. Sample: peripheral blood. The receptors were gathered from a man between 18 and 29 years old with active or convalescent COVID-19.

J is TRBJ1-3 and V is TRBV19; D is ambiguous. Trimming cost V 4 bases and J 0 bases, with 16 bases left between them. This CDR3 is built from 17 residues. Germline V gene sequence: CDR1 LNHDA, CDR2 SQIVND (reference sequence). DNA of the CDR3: TGTGCCAGTAGTAAAACCTGGGGAGCGAGCTCTGGAAACACCATATATTTT. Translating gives CASSKTWGASSGNTIYF.

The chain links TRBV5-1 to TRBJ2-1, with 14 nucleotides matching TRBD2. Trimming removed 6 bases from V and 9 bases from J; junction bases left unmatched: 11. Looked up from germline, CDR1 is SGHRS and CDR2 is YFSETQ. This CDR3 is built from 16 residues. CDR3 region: CASTQGTSGRLSEQFF. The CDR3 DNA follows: TGCGCCAGCACGCAGGGGACTAGCGGGAGATTAAGTGAGCAGTTCTTC.

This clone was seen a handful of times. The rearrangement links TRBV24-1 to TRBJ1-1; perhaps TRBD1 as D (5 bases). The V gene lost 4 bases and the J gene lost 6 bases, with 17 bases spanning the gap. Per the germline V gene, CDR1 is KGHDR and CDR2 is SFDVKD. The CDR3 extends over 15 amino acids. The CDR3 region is CATSDPHRSWPEAFF. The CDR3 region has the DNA TGTGCCACCAGTGACCCTCACAGGTCCTGGCCTGAAGCTTTCTTT.

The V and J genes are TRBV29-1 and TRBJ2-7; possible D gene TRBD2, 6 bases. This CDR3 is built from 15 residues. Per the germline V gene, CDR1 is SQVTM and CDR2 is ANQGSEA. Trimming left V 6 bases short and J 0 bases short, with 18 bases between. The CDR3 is CSVEGLFSHSYEQYF. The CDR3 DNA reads TGCAGCGTGGAGGGACTTTTTTCCCACTCCTACGAGCAGTACTTC.

The CDR3 DNA reads as TGCAGCGTTGTGGGTGACAGTCTGACTGAAGCTTTCTTT. It translates to CSVVGDSLTEAFF. The V call is TRBV29-1, the J call TRBJ1-1; TRBD1 might be the D (5 bases). Germline V gene data show CDR1 as SQVTM and CDR2 as ANQGSEA. The CDR3 spans 13 residues. V was pared by 4 bases and J by 5 bases, with 14 bases between. Filled out from reference TRBV29-1 and TRBJ1-1, the complete variable domain reads SAVISQKPSRDICQRGTSLTIQCQVDSQVTMMFWYRQQPGQSLTLIATANQGSEATYESGFVIDKFPISRPNLTFSTLTVSNMSPEDSSIYLCSVVGDSLTEAFFGQGTRLTVV.

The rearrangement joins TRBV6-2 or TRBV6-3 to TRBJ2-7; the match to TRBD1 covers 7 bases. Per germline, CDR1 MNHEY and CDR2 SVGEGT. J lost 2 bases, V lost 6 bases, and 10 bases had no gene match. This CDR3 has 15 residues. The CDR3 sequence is CASSPLGTVAYEQYF. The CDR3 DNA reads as TGTGCCAGCAGCCCCCTCGGGACAGTCGCCTACGAGCAGTACTTC.

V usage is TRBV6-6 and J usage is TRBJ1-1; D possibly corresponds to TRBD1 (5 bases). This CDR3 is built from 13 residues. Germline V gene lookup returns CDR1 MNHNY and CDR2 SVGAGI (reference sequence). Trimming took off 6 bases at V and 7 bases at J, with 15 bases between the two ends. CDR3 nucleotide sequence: TGTGCCAGCAGCGATCCTCGGGGGGTTGAAGCTTTCTTT. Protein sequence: CASSDPRGVEAFF.

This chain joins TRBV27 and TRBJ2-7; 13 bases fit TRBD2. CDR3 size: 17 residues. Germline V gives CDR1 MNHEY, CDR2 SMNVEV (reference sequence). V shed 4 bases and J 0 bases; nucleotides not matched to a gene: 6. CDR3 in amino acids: CASSSGTSGASSYEQYF. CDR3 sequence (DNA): TGTGCCAGCAGTTCCGGGACTAGCGGGGCCAGCTCCTACGAGCAGTACTTC.

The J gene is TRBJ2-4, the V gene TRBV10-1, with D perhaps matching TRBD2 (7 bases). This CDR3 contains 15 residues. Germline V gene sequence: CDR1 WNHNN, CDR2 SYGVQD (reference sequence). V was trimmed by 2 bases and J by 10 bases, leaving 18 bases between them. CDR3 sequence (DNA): TGCGCCAGCAGTGAGGACCAGGGGAGGGGGAGAATTCAGTACTTC. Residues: CASSEDQGRGRIQYF.

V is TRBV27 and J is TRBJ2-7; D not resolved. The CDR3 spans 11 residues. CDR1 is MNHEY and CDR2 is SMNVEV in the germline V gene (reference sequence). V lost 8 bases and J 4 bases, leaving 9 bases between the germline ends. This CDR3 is CASGQSYEQYF. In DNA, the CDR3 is TGTGCCAGCGGGCAGTCTTACGAGCAGTACTTC.

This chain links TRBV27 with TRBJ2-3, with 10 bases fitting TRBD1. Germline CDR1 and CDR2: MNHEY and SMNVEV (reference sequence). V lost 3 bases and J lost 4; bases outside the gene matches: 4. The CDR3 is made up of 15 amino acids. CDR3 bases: TGTGCCAGCAGTTTCGGACAGGGGGTTGCAGATACGCAGTATTTT. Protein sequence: CASSFGQGVADTQYF.

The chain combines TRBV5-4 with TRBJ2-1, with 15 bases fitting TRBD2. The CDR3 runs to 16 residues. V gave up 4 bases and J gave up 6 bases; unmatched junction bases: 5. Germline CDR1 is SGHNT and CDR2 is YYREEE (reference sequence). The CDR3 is CASSTRTSGRANEQFF. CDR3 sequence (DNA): TGTGCCAGCAGCACGAGGACTAGCGGGAGGGCCAATGAGCAGTTCTTC.

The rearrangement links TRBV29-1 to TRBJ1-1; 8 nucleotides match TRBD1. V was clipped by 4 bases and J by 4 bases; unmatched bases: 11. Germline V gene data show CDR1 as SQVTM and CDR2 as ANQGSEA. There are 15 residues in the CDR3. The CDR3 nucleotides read TGCAGCGTTGGAGGGCCAGGGGGCCGGGGCACTGAAGCTTTCTTT. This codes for CSVGGPGGRGTEAFF.

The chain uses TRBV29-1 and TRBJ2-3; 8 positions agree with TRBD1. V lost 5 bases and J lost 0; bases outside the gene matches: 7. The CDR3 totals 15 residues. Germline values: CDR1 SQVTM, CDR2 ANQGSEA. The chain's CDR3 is CSVLGRTGSTDTQYF. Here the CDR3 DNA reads TGCAGCGTTCTCGGACGGACAGGGAGCACAGATACGCAGTATTTT.